This TCR beta chain was documented in a study of T-cell reconstitution after alpha-beta-depleted transplantation in children. Study results and limitations: Some patients showed high day-60 TCRbeta diversity, which derived from surviving recipient T cells and thymic progenitors. One year after transplant, T-cell counts and diversity came mostly from newly produced T cells. Roughly two months post-transplant, alpha-beta T cells reportedly originated from several hundred graft clones that had expanded.

Remarks on this clonotype: The antigen is undetermined.

Library preparation (for TCRbeta) was performed with unique molecular identifiers. TCRdb used MiXCR to reprocess the PCR reads, holding one entry per CDR3 protein. This sample has 200,000 to 250,000 distinct CDR3 sequences; 8.4% occur once, and the top ten carry less than 40%. The sequence derives from a male patient between 2 and 9 years old who had a stem cell transplant for acute myeloid leukemia, so the T cells may come from the graft donor. The source material was PBMCs, mostly from graft donor cells, sampled 360 days after TCRalphabeta/CD19-depleted stem cell transplant.

CDR3 in amino acids: CASSKGQTNYGYTF. The CDR3 region has the DNA TGTGCCAGCAGCAAAGGACAGACTAACTATGGCTACACCTTC. This chain connects TRBV7-2 to TRBJ1-2; D is possibly TRBD1 (6 bases). Germline CDR1 SGHTA, CDR2 FQGNSA. The V end was cut by 5 bases, the J end by 0 bases, with 10 bases between. The CDR3 has 14 residues.